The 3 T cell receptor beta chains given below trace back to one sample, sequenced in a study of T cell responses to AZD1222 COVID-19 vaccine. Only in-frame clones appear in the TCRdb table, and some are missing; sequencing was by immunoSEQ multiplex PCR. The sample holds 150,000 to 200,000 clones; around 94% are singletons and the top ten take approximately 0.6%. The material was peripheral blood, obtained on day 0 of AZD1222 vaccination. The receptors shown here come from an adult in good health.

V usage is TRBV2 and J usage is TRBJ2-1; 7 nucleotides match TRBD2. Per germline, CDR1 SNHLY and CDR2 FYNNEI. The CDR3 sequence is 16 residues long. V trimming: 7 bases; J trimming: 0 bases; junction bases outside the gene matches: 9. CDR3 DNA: TGTGCCAGCAAAGAAGCACTAGCGAACTCCTACAATGAGCAGTTCTTC. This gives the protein CASKEALANSYNEQFF. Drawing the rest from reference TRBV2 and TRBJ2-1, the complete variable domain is EPEVTQTPSHQVTQMGQEVILRCVPISNHLYFYWYRQILGQKVEFLVSFYNNEISEKSEIFDDQFSVERPDGSNFTLKIRSTKLEDSAMYFCASKEALANSYNEQFFGPGTRLTVL.

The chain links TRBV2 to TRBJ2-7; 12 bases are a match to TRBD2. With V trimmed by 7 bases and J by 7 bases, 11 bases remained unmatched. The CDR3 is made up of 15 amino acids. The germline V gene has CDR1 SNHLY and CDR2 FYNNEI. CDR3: CASKLLAGGSGEQYF. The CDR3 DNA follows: TGTGCCAGCAAATTACTAGCGGGAGGATCTGGGGAGCAGTACTTC.

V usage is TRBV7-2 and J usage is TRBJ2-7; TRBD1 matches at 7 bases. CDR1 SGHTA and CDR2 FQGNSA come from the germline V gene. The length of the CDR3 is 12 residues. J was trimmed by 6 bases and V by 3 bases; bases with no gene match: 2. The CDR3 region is CASSFTGVEQYF. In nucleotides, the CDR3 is TGTGCCAGCAGCTTTACAGGGGTCGAGCAGTACTTC.